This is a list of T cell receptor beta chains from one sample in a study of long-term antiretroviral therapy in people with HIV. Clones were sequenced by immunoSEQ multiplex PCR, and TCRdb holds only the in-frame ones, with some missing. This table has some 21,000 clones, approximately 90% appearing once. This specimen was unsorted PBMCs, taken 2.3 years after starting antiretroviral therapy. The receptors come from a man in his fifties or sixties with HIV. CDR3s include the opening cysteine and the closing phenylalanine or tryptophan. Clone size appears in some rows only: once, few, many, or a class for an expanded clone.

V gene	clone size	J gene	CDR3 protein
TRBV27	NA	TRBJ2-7	CASSPSLGGLSYEQYF
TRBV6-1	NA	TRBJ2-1	CASSAGTATYNEQFF
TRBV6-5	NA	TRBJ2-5	CATRLAGVGTQYF
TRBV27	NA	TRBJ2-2	CASSSGPTANTGELFF
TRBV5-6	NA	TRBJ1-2	CASSRPGRNPYGYTF
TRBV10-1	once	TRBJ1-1	CASSETRNTEAFF
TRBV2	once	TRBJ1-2	CASIEGQGGGYTF
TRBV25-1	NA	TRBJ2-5	CASITGAYGGTGRETQYF
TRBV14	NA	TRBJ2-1	CASSHPQRGNEQFF
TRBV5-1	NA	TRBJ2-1	CASSYNSPGTSNLRDEQFF
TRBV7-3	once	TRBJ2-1	CASSPGTGNEQFF
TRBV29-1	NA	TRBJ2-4	CSVEEEVGTGNLLAKNIQYF
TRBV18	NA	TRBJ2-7	CASSPILIQGNEQYF
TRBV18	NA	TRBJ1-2	CASSPGGQEDGYTF
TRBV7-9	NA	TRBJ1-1	CASSLGSPEAFF
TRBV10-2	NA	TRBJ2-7	CASSESGASYEQYF
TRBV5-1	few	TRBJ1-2	CASSPDLAELSYTF
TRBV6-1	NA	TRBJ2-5	CASSGSRTRGETQYF
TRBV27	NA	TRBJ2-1	CASSFYNRDPIEQFF
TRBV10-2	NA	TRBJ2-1	CASSDALAGGRYEQFF
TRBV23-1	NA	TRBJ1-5	CASSPRAGVQPQHF
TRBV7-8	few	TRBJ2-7	CASTDRGTRAYEQYF
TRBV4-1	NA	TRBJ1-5	CASSPLGVSAEWSNQPQHF
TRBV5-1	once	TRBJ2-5	CASSLSRSAGRGETQYF
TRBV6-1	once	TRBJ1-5	CASSSPGRTHQPQHF
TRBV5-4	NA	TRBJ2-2	CASSLPGQGGTGELFF
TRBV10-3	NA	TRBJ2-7	CAISGPGQGFYEQYF
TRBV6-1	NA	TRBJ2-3	CASSEESGRPTATDTQYF
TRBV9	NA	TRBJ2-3	CASSELSGGYTDTQYF
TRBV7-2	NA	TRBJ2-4	CASSRSGALAKNIQYF
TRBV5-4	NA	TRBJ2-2	CASSPGGGANTGELFF
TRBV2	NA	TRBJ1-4	CASSGYVQKLFF
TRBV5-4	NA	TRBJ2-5	CASSLVVGETQYF
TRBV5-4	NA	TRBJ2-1	CASLDPEKGADEQFF
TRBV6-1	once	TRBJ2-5	CASTRDRGGLETQYF
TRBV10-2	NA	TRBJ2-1	CASSESFQLPEQFF
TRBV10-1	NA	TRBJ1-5	CASRRQGARQPQHF
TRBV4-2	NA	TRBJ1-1	CASSLRQGANTEAFF
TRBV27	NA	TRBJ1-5	CASRTSGQPQHF
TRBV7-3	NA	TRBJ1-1	CARRDVLNTEAFF
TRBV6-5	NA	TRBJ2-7	CASSYSPDGGFEQYF
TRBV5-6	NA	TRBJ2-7	CASSPEGAYEQYF
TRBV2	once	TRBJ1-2	CASRGAGGRIYGYTF
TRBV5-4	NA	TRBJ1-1	CASSAAGQGILEAFF
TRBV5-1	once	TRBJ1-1	CASSLDRGRTEAFF
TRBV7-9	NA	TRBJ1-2	CASSSSTGEYGYTF
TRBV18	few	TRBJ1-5	CASSPGTFSSNQPQHF